This T cell receptor beta chain was retrieved from a study of blood T cell repertoires in COVID-19 (dated by TCRdb to the early 2020s). For the wider study: The collaborator samples originated in the United States, Italy and Spain and spanned the acute and convalescent phases of COVID-19. The material from the prospective study consisted of cDNA or gDNA derived from T cells, B-cell-depleted T cells, or PBMCs. Subjects who had been exposed to COVID-19, were actively infected with it, or had recovered from it provided the deeply sampled blood TCRbeta repertoires that made up the dataset. The repertoires were released in a freely available public database intended as a resource for research on the immune response to SARS-CoV-2. Samples were obtained from the ongoing ImmuneRACE study (first 160 participants) and from over 1,000 subjects provided by 6 global collaborators. A de-identified subject ID, COVID-19 status, age in years and sex were almost always included in the sample metadata. Where HLA class I and class II types were available, the types were taken from metadata supplied by the sample provider, not from assay-based typing. The full study reports these points: How much clinical and demographic metadata was included differed by source and by participant, and the metadata was provided uncurated.

Whole blood was collected in K2EDTA tubes by collaborating institutions according to the institutions' own protocols. For TCRbeta analysis, collaborator samples were shipped as frozen whole blood, as isolated PBMCs, or as DNA extracted from either sample type. TCRbeta CDR3 regions were amplified from genomic DNA using the immunoSEQ Assay, a bias-controlled multiplex PCR. As for the authors' bioinformatics: The number of nucleated cells in each sample was estimated from the amplification of reference gene primers within the assay. To quantify the absolute abundance of each unique TCRbeta CDR3 rearrangement, sequence reads were collapsed and filtered. For each sample, productive Simpson clonality was calculated as the square root of Simpson's diversity index over productive rearrangements. TCRdb retrieved this table from immuneACCESS and kept in-frame rearrangements only. Not all clones are present; in checked studies, unresolved V genes account for under half, and no reason is known for the remainder. V, J and clone size derive from that table, while D and trimming were established from the DNA sequence. In this sample the table shows roughly 240,000 clones, 70% to 90% of which occur a single time. In total, the top ten clones hold 3.6% of the sample.

On this clone itself: Its antigen remains undetermined. Base qualities are not recorded, but no much larger clone differs from it by a single base.

Trimming at the junction amounts to 7 bases on V and 5 bases on J, and the germline ends lie 15 bases apart. CDR3 length: 13 amino acids, cysteine to phenylalanine. Kept here is only the CDR3 DNA, which spans 39 bases and is read in frame from base 1. CDR1 and CDR2, looked up from the germline V gene (reference sequence), are GTSNPN and SVGIG. The chain was built from TRBV30 and TRBJ1-5; TRBD1 is possibly the D segment (5 matching bases). Specimen: peripheral blood. The clonotype was recovered from a man aged 18 to 29 with active or convalescent COVID-19. CDR3 sequence: CALEGAQDQPQHF. The nucleotide sequence reads as follows: TGTGCCTTAGAAGGGGCTCAAGATCAGCCCCAGCATTTT.